This TCR beta chain is drawn from a study of early T cells in non-severe SARS-CoV-2 infection. TCRdb used MiXCR to reprocess the 5' RACE reads, holding one entry per CDR3 protein. Among 42,000 or so distinct CDR3 sequences listed, 9.5% to 13% were seen once. This clonotype was seen many times. The sequenced sample consisted of whole blood. The sequence was obtained from an adult who was a healthcare worker with PCR-confirmed SARS-CoV-2 infection or an uninfected control (not recorded which).

DNA for the CDR3: TGTGCCAGCAGTTATCCAAACAGGATCCTTGAAGCTTTCTTT. Translated, it gives CASSYPNRILEAFF. The chain carries TRBV6-6 and TRBJ1-1; a weak D match, TRBD1 (5 bases). There are 14 residues in the CDR3. Germline values: CDR1 MNHNY, CDR2 SVGAGI (reference sequence). V was pared by 3 bases and J by 7 bases, with 15 bases between.